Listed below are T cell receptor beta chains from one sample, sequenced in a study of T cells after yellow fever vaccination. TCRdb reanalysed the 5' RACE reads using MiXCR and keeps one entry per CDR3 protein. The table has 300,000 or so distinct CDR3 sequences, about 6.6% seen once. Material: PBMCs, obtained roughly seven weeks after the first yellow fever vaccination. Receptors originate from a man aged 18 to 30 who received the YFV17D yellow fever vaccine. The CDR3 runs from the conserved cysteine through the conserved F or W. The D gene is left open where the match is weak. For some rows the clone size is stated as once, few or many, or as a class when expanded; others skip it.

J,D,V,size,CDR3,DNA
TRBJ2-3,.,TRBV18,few,CASSPARDEPTDTQYF,TGTGCCAGCTCACCGGCACGGGACGAGCCCACAGATACGCAGTATTTT
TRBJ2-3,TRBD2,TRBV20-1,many,CSAEVAGAVDTQYF,TGCAGTGCCGAAGTAGCGGGGGCCGTGGATACGCAGTATTTT
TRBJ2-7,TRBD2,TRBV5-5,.,CASDSGGPYEQYF,TGTGCCAGCGATAGCGGGGGACCCTACGAGCAGTACTTC
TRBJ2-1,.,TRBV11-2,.,CASSLVRRGPTIEQFF,TGTGCCAGCAGCTTAGTGAGGAGGGGGCCGACAATTGAGCAGTTCTTC
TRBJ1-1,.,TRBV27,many,CASSFTGLEAFF,TGTGCCAGCAGTTTCACAGGCCTCGAAGCTTTCTTT
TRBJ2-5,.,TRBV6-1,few,CASSRGTRRETQYF,TGTGCCAGCAGTCGGGGGACAAGAAGAGAGACCCAGTACTTC
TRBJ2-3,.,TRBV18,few,CASSPLDADTQYF,TGTGCCAGCTCACCACTGGACGCAGATACGCAGTATTTT
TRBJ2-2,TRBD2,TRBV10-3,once,CAISVRRGGTDANTGELFF,TGTGCCATCAGTGTCCGACGCGGGGGGACCGACGCGAACACCGGGGAGCTGTTTTTT
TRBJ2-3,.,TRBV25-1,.,CASSGRREGGPQLSTDTQYF,TGTGCCAGCAGTGGAAGACGAGAGGGGGGCCCACAACTTAGCACAGATACGCAGTATTTT
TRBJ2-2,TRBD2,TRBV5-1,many,CASRREPGGSGTGELFF,TGCGCCAGCAGGCGCGAACCGGGGGGAAGTGGAACCGGGGAGCTGTTTTTT
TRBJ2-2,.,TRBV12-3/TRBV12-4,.,CASSFLGPNTGELFF,TGTGCCAGCAGTTTTCTGGGGCCGAACACCGGGGAGCTGTTTTTT
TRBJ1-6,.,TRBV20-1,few,CSASPGHLNNSPLHF,TGCAGTGCTAGCCCCGGACACCTAAATAATTCACCCCTCCACTTT
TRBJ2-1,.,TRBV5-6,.,CASGPGVRHNEQFF,TGTGCCAGCGGCCCCGGGGTCCGGCACAATGAGCAGTTCTTC
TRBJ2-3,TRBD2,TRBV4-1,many,CASSQNFAGGPDTQYF,TGCGCCAGCAGCCAGAATTTCGCGGGGGGGCCAGATACGCAGTATTTT
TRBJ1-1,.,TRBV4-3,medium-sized,CASSQWAKDTEAFF,TGCGCCAGCAGCCAATGGGCGAAGGACACTGAAGCTTTCTTT
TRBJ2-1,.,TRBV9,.,CASSVVGGPWNEQFF,TGTGCCAGCAGCGTAGTAGGGGGGCCTTGGAATGAGCAGTTCTTC
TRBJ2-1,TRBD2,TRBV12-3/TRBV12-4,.,CASSFSGGGYNEQFF,TGTGCCAGCAGTTTTAGCGGGGGGGGCTACAATGAGCAGTTCTTC
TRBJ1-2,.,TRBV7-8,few,CASSRSGGDPSFNYGYTF,TGTGCCAGCAGCCGGAGTGGAGGGGACCCATCATTTAACTATGGCTACACCTTC
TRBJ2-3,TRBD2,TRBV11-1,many,CASSLAPGGGIETDTQYF,TGTGCCAGCAGCTTAGCGCCTGGCGGGGGAATTGAGACAGATACGCAGTATTTT
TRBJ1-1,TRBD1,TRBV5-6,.,CASSTLTGVATEAFF,TGTGCCAGCAGCACCCTGACAGGGGTCGCCACTGAAGCTTTCTTT
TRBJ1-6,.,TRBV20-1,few,CSAQDFDSYNSPLHF,TGCAGTGCGCAAGACTTCGACTCCTATAATTCACCCCTCCACTTT
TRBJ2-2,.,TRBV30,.,CAWGWQTNTGELFF,TGTGCCTGGGGGTGGCAGACGAACACCGGGGAGCTGTTTTTT
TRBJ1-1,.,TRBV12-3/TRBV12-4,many,CASSLEVGQAFF,TGTGCCAGCAGTTTAGAAGTAGGGCAAGCTTTCTTT
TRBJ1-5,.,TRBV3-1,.,CASSQGGTQNQPQHF,TGTGCCAGCAGCCAAGGCGGGACACAAAATCAGCCCCAGCATTTT
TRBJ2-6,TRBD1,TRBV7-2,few,CASSLAKGTGGYSGANVLTF,TGTGCCAGCAGCTTAGCAAAAGGCACAGGGGGTTACTCTGGGGCCAACGTCCTGACTTTC
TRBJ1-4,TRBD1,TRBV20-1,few,CSARESGTGAEKLFF,TGCAGTGCTAGAGAGTCCGGGACAGGGGCGGAAAAACTGTTTTTT
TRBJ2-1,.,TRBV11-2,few,CASSLEYRWESSNEQFF,TGTGCCAGCAGCTTAGAGTACAGGTGGGAGTCCTCCAATGAGCAGTTCTTC
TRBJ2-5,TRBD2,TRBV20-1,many,CSAGRLAGEETQYF,TGCAGTGCCGGCCGACTAGCGGGGGAGGAGACCCAGTACTTC
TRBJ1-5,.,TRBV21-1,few,CASRRGTGGERSQPQHF,TGTGCCAGCAGACGAGGAACAGGGGGCGAAAGGTCTCAGCCCCAGCATTTT
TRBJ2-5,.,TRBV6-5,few,CASSYSKGVRGSQETQYF,TGTGCCAGCAGTTACTCGAAAGGCGTTCGGGGGTCCCAAGAGACCCAGTACTTC
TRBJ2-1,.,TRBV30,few,CAWSIRKTTVTNEQFF,TGTGCCTGGAGTATCCGAAAAACGACAGTAACTAATGAGCAGTTCTTC
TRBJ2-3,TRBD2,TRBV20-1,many,CSARRGGDTQYF,TGCAGTGCTAGGCGGGGGGGAGATACGCAGTATTTT
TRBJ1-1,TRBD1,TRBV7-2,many,CASSLAGQGRGTEAFF,TGTGCCAGCAGCTTAGCCGGACAGGGGCGAGGGACTGAAGCTTTCTTT
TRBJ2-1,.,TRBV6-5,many,CASSYSILRADEQFF,TGTGCCAGCAGTTACTCAATACTTCGGGCGGATGAGCAGTTCTTC
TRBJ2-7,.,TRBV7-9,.,CASNQEGLSTYEQYF,TGTGCCAGCAACCAAGAAGGGCTAAGTACCTACGAGCAGTACTTC
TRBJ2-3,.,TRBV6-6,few,CASRSPGADTQYF,TGTGCCAGCAGAAGCCCGGGAGCAGATACGCAGTATTTT
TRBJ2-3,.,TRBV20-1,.,CSARGLERRTDTQYF,TGCAGTGCTAGGGGCCTTGAGCGTCGCACAGATACGCAGTATTTT
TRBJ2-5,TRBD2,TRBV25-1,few,CASSEWVVAGGYQETQYF,TGTGCCAGCAGTGAATGGGTGGTAGCGGGGGGGTACCAAGAGACCCAGTACTTC
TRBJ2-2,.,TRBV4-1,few,CASSQVGRTSRELFF,TGCGCCAGCAGCCAAGTGGGGAGGACCTCCCGGGAGCTGTTTTTT
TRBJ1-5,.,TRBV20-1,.,CSAKTGLGDQPQHF,TGCAGTGCAAAAACAGGCCTCGGCGATCAGCCCCAGCATTTT
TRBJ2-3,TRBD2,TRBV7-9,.,CASTSGETDTQYF,TGTGCCAGCACTAGCGGGGAAACAGATACGCAGTATTTT
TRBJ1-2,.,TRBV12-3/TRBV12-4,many,CASSSGTRVYGYTF,TGTGCCAGCAGTTCTGGGACACGCGTCTATGGCTACACCTTC
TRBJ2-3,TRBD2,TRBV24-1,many,CATSEMGTHGGADTQYF,TGTGCCACCAGTGAGATGGGGACCCACGGGGGGGCAGATACGCAGTATTTT
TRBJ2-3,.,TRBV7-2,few,CASSLGLTPDTQYF,TGTGCCAGCAGCTTAGGCCTAACCCCAGATACGCAGTATTTT
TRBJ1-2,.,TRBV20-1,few,CSVVGTYGYTF,TGCAGTGTGGTGGGCACCTATGGCTACACCTTC
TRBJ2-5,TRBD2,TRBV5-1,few,CASKGVAGSGTQYF,TGCGCCAGCAAGGGAGTAGCGGGTTCTGGGACCCAGTACTTC
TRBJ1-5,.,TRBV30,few,CAWSVPGNRFRNQPQHF,TGTGCCTGGAGTGTTCCAGGGAATCGTTTTCGAAATCAGCCCCAGCATTTT
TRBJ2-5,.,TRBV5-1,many,CASSLARETQYF,TGCGCCAGCTCCCTAGCGAGAGAAACCCAGTACTTC
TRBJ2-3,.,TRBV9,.,CASSVGLLTDTQYF,TGTGCCAGCAGCGTAGGACTTCTCACAGATACGCAGTATTTT